These 21 T cell receptor beta chains share one sample of origin, sequenced in a study of T cell repertoires in aging, cancer and after chemotherapy. Rearranged V-D-J TRB sequences were amplified with a mixed TRB-A/B primer pool. TCRdb re-derived calls from the multiplex PCR reads in MiXCR, one entry per CDR3 protein. The data show about 2,000 distinct CDR3 sequences, around 30% seen once. TCR beta rearrangements were amplified from peripheral blood genomic DNA. Sequencing input: blood. These TCRs come from a human donor with a blood cancer. The donor label of this sample is uncertain.

This chain joins TRBV6-2 or TRBV6-3 and TRBJ2-1; D ambiguous. V was trimmed by 6 bases and J by 0 bases, leaving 9 bases between them. CDR3 size: 14 residues. Germline values: CDR1 MNHEY, CDR2 SVGEGT. This CDR3 reads CASRSQSSYNEQFF. The CDR3 DNA follows: TGTGCCAGCAGATCCCAGAGCTCCTACAATGAGCAGTTCTTC.

This chain connects TRBV5-6 to TRBJ2-1; 14 nucleotides agree with TRBD2. The CDR3 has 16 amino acids. Per the germline V gene, CDR1 is SGHDT and CDR2 is YYEEEE. Trimming took 3 bases from V and 7 from J; bases not matched to a gene: 6. The CDR3 DNA sequence: TGTGCCAGCAGCTCAACCGGACTAGCGGGAGGTAATGAGCAGTTCTTC. Encoded protein: CASSSTGLAGGNEQFF.

The chain joins TRBV19 to TRBJ1-5; D perhaps matches TRBD1 (6 bases). This CDR3 comprises 16 residues. Trimming removed 3 bases at V and 2 bases at J, with 14 bases between. Germline V gene lookup returns CDR1 LNHDA and CDR2 SQIVND (reference sequence). CDR3 sequence: CASSIWGQGGNQPQHF. In DNA form, the CDR3 reads TGTGCCAGTAGTATTTGGGGGCAGGGCGGCAATCAGCCCCAGCATTTT.

This clonotype came up a few times. J is TRBJ2-2 and V is TRBV19; 7 bases map to TRBD2. CDR1 is LNHDA and CDR2 is SQIVND in the germline V gene (reference sequence). The ends lost 7 bases at V and 3 bases at J; junction bases unmatched: 8. CDR3 length: 15 residues. CDR3 in DNA: TGTGCCAGTACCCTGGGAGGGGTGGACACCGGGGAGCTGTTTTTT. Its protein is CASTLGGVDTGELFF.

The sample holds a few counts of this clonotype. V usage is TRBV6-5 and J usage is TRBJ1-4; possibly TRBD1 for D (5 bases). Germline assignment: CDR1 MNHEY and CDR2 SVGAGI. Between the trimmed V and J ends, which lost 1 base and 0 bases, there was a span of 9 bases. CDR3 size: 16 residues. The DNA for the CDR3 is TGTGCCAGCAGTTACTTCCAGGGCGCAACTAATGAAAAACTGTTTTTT. This codes for CASSYFQGATNEKLFF.

This chain's CDR3 is CASTLLTGDSPLHF. DNA of the CDR3: TGTGCCAGCACTCTTCTCACGGGGGATTCACCCCTCCACTTT. V is TRBV6-5 and J is TRBJ1-6, with D possibly matching TRBD1 (5 bases). Trimming took off 7 bases at V and 8 bases at J, with 15 bases between the two ends. Germline V lookup: CDR1 MNHEY, CDR2 SVGAGI. The CDR3 is 14 amino acids.

The count of this clonotype is one. The rearrangement links TRBV7-9 to TRBJ2-5, with 14 bases identical to TRBD2. Germline CDR1 reads SEHNR; CDR2 reads FQNEAQ (reference sequence). With V trimmed by 5 bases and J by 4 bases, 18 bases remained unmatched. CDR3 length: 20 amino acids. The DNA for the CDR3 is TGTGCCAGCAGCCCTAGGTCGGGACTAGCGGGAGTGGCCCCCCTAGAGACCCAGTACTTC. It yields the protein CASSPRSGLAGVAPLETQYF.

Comments on this clonotype: Relative to the germline gene, one junction end is altered; a read error may explain this. The V call is TRBV27, the J call TRBJ1-1, with D unresolved. CDR3 size: 12 residues. Germline V gene data show CDR1 as MNHEY and CDR2 as SMNVEV (reference sequence). CDR3 loop: CASRTGNTKAFF. CDR3 DNA: TGTGCCAGCCGGACGGGGAACACTAAAGCTTTCTTT.

This chain uses TRBV12-3 or TRBV12-4 with TRBJ2-7, with 9 bases matching TRBD1. The V gene end was trimmed by 6 bases and the J gene end by 5 bases; junction bases not matched to a gene: 5. This CDR3 spans 13 amino acids. CDR3 amino acids: CASRSTGGNEQYF. In DNA, the CDR3 is TGTGCCAGCAGATCAACAGGGGGCAACGAGCAGTACTTC.

This clonotype is classed as medium-sized. The gene calls are TRBV29-1 and TRBJ1-4; 7 nucleotides agree with TRBD1. Trimming removed 4 bases from V and 7 bases from J; junction bases left unmatched: 6. This CDR3 spans 13 amino acids. Germline V CDR1 and CDR2: SQVTM, ANQGSEA. The CDR3 here is CSVGKGAGEKLFF. As DNA, the CDR3 is TGCAGCGTTGGCAAGGGGGCGGGTGAAAAACTGTTTTTT.

Judged by abundance, this clonotype is medium-sized. The chain carries TRBV13 and TRBJ2-7, with 8 bases aligning to TRBD1. This CDR3 is 14 amino acids long. Germline-derived CDR1 and CDR2 are PRHDT and FYEKMQ (reference sequence). Unmatched junction bases numbered 6, after V lost 5 bases and J lost 3 bases. CDR3 nucleotides: TGTGCCAGCAGCGACAGGGGTCCCTACTACGAGCAGTACTTC. Its translation: CASSDRGPYYEQYF.

The genes are TRBV6-2 or TRBV6-3 and TRBJ2-3; D is uncertain. This CDR3 is built from 12 residues. Germline lookup yields CDR1 MNHEY and CDR2 SVGEGT. V lost 7 bases to trimming and J lost 6 bases, with 11 bases between them. For the CDR3, the DNA is TGTGCCAGCACCCAGGCTGGGGATACGCAGTATTTT. Its protein is CASTQAGDTQYF.

This clonotype was recorded a few times. The chain has TRBV12-3 or TRBV12-4 and TRBJ1-3, with 7 bases identical to TRBD1. CDR3 length: 14 amino acids. V was clipped by 7 bases and J by 1 base; unmatched bases: 4. This CDR3 is CASTQTGSGNTIYF. CDR3 nucleotides: TGTGCCAGCACCCAGACAGGGTCTGGAAACACCATATATTTT.

The J gene is TRBJ1-2, the V gene TRBV20-1; D remains ambiguous. This CDR3 is 13 amino acids long. V was pared by 0 bases and J by 4 bases, with 9 bases between. Germline lookup yields CDR1 DFQATT and CDR2 SNEGSKA (reference sequence). The DNA of the CDR3 is TGCAGTGCTAGAGATATAGAGACCTATGGCTACACCTTC. Translated: CSARDIETYGYTF.

The table lists this clonotype with a few counts. For the CDR3, the DNA is TGTGCCAGCAGCTTAGCGCACGGACAAAATACGCAGTATTTT. It yields the protein CASSLAHGQNTQYF. The rearrangement links TRBV11-3 to TRBJ2-3; the D gene is possibly TRBD1 (5 bases). CDR1 and CDR2 from the germline V gene are SGHNT and YENEEA. The CDR3 has 14 residues. V lost 1 base to trimming and J lost 7 bases, with 12 bases between them.

The rearrangement links TRBV20-1 to TRBJ1-1; perhaps TRBD1 as D (6 bases). The V gene's germline CDR1 is DFQATT and CDR2 SNEGSKA (reference sequence). V was clipped by 3 bases and J by 1 base, with 9 bases between them. There are 13 residues in the CDR3. Written as DNA, the CDR3 is TGCAGTGCTAGTGACAGGAGGAACACTGAAGCTTTCTTT. This translates into CSASDRRNTEAFF.

On this clonotype itself: Compared with germline, one end of the junction differs, possibly owing to a read error. The chain is built from TRBV29-1 and TRBJ1-1; D may be TRBD1 (5 bases). Germline lookup yields CDR1 SQVTM and CDR2 ANQGSEA. This CDR3 is built from 12 residues. The CDR3 bases are TGCAACGTTGATTGGGGACGTACGGAAGCTTTCTTT. Protein sequence: CNVDWGRTEAFF.

This sequence joins TRBV12-3 or TRBV12-4 and TRBJ2-5; the D is unclear. The length of the CDR3 is 14 residues. Trimming shortened V by 3 bases and J by 4 bases, and 12 bases separated the two germline ends. In DNA, the CDR3 is TGTGCCAGCAGTTTTTTATCTACGGGAGAGACCCAGTACTTC. Translating gives CASSFLSTGETQYF.

The chain couples TRBV20-1 to TRBJ2-3; 7 bases fit TRBD1. V trimming: 0 bases; J trimming: 3 bases; junction bases outside the gene matches: 6. This CDR3 region has 15 residues. Germline CDR1 DFQATT, CDR2 SNEGSKA (reference sequence). CDR3 loop: CSAREGDRDTDTQYF. CDR3 in DNA: TGCAGTGCTAGAGAGGGTGACAGGGATACAGATACGCAGTATTTT.

This clonotype was counted between two and nine times. The chain combines TRBV6-6 with TRBJ2-5; D call uncertain. The CDR3 has 14 residues. CDR1 and CDR2 (germline): MNHNY, SVGAGI (reference sequence). V was trimmed by 5 bases and J by 0 bases, leaving 10 bases between them. The CDR3 protein is CASSPHGNQETQYF. CDR3 bases: TGTGCCAGCAGTCCACACGGCAACCAAGAGACCCAGTACTTC.

This clonotype has just a few counts. The chain carries TRBV11-3 and TRBJ2-1; TRBD1 aligns across 8 bases. J was trimmed by 9 bases and V by 1 base; bases with no gene match: 8. The CDR3 sequence is 15 residues long. Germline CDR1 is SGHNT and CDR2 is YENEEA. In DNA, the CDR3 is TGTGCCAGCAGCTTAGCTGGACAGGGCAGGAGTGAGCAGTTCTTC. This translates into CASSLAGQGRSEQFF.